This T cell receptor (beta chain) comes out of a study of blood T cell repertoires in COVID-19. Study overall: PBMCs, B-cell-depleted T cells, or T cells were the source of the cDNA or gDNA that made up the material.

Clones were sequenced by immunoSEQ multiplex PCR, and TCRdb holds only the in-frame ones, with some missing. The sample lists about 70,000 clones; about four fifths were seen once. This CDR3 is built from 12 residues. Trimming took off 5 bases at V and 10 bases at J, with 13 bases between the two ends. This clone was recorded only once. This TCR came from a woman aged 80 or over with active or convalescent COVID-19. The chain carries TRBV12-3 or TRBV12-4 and TRBJ2-3, with no clear D. Sequencing input: peripheral blood. The CDR3 sequence: CASSPSGYSQYF. In DNA, the CDR3 is TGTGCCAGCAGTCCCTCCGGGTACTCGCAGTATTTT.